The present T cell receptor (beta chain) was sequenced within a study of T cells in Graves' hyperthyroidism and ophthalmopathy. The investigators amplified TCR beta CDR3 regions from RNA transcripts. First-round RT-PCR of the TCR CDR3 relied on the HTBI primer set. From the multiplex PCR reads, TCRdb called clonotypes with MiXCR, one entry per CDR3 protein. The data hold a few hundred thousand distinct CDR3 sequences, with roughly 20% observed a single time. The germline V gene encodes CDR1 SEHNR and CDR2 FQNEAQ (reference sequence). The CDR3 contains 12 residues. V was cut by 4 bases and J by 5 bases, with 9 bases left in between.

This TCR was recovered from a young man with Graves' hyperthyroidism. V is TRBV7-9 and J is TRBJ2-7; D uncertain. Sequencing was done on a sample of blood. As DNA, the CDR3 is TGTGCCAGCAGCTCTAACATCGACGAGCAGTACTTC. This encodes CASSSNIDEQYF.